Each of the 5 T cell receptor beta chains below was sequenced from the same sample in a study of high-grade serous ovarian cancer treatment subgroups. Tumor samples were taken before definitive surgery or chemotherapy. This table comes from immunoSEQ multiplex PCR, and its TCRdb copy is limited to in-frame clones, with some not included. The top ten clones hold around 1.8% of a sample with around 9,500 clones, around 85% of them seen once. Sequenced sample: tumor tissue. Receptors originate from a human donor with high-grade serous ovarian cancer.

This clone came up once. The rearrangement links TRBV30 to TRBJ2-7; D may be TRBD2 (6 bases). The CDR3 runs 14 residues. The germline CDR1 and CDR2 sequences are GTSNPN and SVGIG (reference sequence). The germline V and J ends were trimmed by 3 bases and 1 base, with 13 bases remaining between them. The CDR3 sequence is CAWSLASGSYEQYF. CDR3 DNA sequence: TGTGCCTGGAGCTTAGCCAGCGGGTCCTACGAGCAGTACTTC.

The chain combines TRBV6-5 with TRBJ1-2, with 7 nucleotides matching TRBD1. The CDR3 spans 13 residues. V was clipped by 2 bases and J by 8 bases; unmatched bases: 5. CDR1 MNHEY and CDR2 SVGAGI come from the germline V gene. The DNA of the CDR3 is TGTGCCAGCAGTTACGGAGGGGGCGCGGGCTACACCTTC. Residues: CASSYGGGAGYTF.

In DNA form, the CDR3 reads TGCGCCAGCAGCCCAATTTTACAGGGGAATGCTGAAGCTTTCTTT. The encoded protein is CASSPILQGNAEAFF. The chain combines TRBV4-1 with TRBJ1-1, with 7 bases identical to TRBD1. V lost 4 bases to trimming and J lost 6 bases; unmatched junction nucleotides: 11. Germline CDR1 MGHRA, CDR2 YSYEKL. The CDR3 covers 15 residues.

The rearrangement links TRBV10-3 to TRBJ2-5; possibly TRBD1 for D (5 bases). CDR3 length: 14 amino acids. The germline CDR1 and CDR2 sequences are ENHRY and SYGVKD. Between the trimmed V and J ends, which lost 5 bases and 0 bases, there was a span of 10 bases. The CDR3 spells CAISISGNQETQYF. CDR3 coding DNA: TGTGCCATCAGTATATCAGGGAACCAAGAGACCCAGTACTTC.

The V gene is TRBV9, the J gene TRBJ2-7; 9 bases are a match to TRBD2. Germline V gives CDR1 SGDLS, CDR2 YYNGEE. Germline trimming cut 4 bases from V and 4 bases from J; bases unmatched to any gene: 18. This CDR3 is 18 amino acids long. The CDR3 is CASSPSGTSSPRGYEQYF. DNA of the CDR3: TGTGCCAGCAGCCCCTCCGGGACTAGCTCCCCAAGGGGTTACGAGCAGTACTTC. Combining the CDR3 with reference TRBV9 and TRBJ2-7 gives the whole variable domain DSGVTQTPKHLITATGQRVTLRCSPRSGDLSVYWYQQSLDQGLQFLIQYYNGEERAKGNILERFSAQQFPDLHSELNLSSLELGDSALYFCASSPSGTSSPRGYEQYFGPGTRLTVT.